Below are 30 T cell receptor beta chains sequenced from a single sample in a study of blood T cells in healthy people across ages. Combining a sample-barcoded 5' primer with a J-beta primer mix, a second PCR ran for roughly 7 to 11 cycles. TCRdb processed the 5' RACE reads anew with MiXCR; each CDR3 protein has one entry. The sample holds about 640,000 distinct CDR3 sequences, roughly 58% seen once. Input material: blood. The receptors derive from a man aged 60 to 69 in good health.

The CDR3 sequence: CASSRRDPNYGYTF. CDR3 DNA: TGTGCCAGCAGCCGGAGAGACCCCAACTATGGCTACACCTTC. The rearrangement uses TRBV7-2 and TRBJ1-2; unclear D gene. From germline, CDR1 is SGHTA and CDR2 FQGNSA. The CDR3 sequence is 14 residues long. V shed 5 bases and J shed 2 bases, with 12 bases lying between them.

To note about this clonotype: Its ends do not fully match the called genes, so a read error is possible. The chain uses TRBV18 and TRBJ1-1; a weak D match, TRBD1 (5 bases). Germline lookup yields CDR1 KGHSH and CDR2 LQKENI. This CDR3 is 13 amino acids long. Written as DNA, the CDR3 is TGTGCCAGCGCACCCACAGGACCCGCTGAAGCTTTCTTT. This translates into CASAPTGPAEAFF.

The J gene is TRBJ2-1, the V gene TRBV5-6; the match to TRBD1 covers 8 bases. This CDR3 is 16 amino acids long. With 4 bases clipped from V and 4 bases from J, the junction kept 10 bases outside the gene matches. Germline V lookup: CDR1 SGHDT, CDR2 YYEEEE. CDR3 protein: CASSIYGTGVYNEQFF. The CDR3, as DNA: TGTGCCAGCAGCATTTACGGGACAGGCGTTTACAATGAGCAGTTCTTC.

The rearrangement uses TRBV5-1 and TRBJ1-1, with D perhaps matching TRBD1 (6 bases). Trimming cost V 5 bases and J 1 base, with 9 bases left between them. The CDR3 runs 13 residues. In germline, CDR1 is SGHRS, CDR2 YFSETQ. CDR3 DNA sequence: TGCGCCAGCAGGGAAGGGGGGAACACTGAAGCTTTCTTT. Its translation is CASREGGNTEAFF. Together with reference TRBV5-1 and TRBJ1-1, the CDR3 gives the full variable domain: KAGVTQTPRYLIKTRGQQVTLSCSPISGHRSVSWYQQTPGQGLQFLFEYFSETQRNKGNFPGRFSGRQFSNSRSEMNVSTLELGDSALYLCASREGGNTEAFFGQGTRLTVV.

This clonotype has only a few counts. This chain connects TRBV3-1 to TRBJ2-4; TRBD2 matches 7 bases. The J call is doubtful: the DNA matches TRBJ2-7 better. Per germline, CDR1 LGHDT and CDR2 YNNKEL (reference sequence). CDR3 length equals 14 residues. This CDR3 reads CASSQDLAGLEQYF. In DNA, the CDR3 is TGTGCCAGCAGCCAAGATTTAGCGGGTCTCGAGCAGTACTTC.

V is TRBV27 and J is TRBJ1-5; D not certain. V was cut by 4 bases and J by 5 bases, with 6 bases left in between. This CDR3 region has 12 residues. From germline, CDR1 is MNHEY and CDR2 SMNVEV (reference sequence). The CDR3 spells CASSSGYQPQHF. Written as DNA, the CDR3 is TGTGCCAGCAGTTCGGGGTATCAGCCCCAGCATTTT.

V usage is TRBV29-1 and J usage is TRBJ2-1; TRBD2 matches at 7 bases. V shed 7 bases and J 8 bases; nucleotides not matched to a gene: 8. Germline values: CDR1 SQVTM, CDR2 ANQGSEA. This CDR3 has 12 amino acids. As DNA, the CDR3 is TGCAGCGCCCTTGGGGGGGGAGATGAGCAGTTCTTC. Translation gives CSALGGGDEQFF.

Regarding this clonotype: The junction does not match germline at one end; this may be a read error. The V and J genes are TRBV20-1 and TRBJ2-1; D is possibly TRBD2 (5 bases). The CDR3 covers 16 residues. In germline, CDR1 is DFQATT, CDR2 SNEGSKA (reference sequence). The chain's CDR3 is CSASGPSRGIYDEQFF. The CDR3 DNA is TGCAGTGCATCAGGCCCATCACGAGGGATCTACGATGAGCAGTTCTTC.

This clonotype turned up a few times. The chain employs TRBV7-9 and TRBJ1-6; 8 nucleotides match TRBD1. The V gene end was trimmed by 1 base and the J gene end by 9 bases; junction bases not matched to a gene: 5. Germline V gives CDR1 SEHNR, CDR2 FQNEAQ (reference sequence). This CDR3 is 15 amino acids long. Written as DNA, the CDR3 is TGTGCCAGCAGCTTAGATTGGCAGGGGGCTTCACCCCTCCACTTT. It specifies CASSLDWQGASPLHF.

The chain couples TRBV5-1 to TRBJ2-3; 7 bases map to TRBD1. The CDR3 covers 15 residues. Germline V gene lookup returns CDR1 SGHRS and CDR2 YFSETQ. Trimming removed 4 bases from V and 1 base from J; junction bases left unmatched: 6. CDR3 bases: TGCGCCAGCAGCACCGACAGGGTCGGCACAGATACGCAGTATTTT. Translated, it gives CASSTDRVGTDTQYF.

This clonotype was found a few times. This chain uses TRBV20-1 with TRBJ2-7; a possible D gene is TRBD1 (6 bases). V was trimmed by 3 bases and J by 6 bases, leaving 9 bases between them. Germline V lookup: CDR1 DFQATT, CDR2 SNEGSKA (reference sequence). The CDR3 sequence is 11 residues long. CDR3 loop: CSASGDIEQYF. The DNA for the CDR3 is TGCAGTGCTAGTGGGGACATCGAGCAGTACTTC.

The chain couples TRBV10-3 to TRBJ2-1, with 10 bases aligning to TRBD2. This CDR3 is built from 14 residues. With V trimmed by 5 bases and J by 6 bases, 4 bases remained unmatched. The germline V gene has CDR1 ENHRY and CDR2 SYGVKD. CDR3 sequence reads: CAISSGGGSNEQFF. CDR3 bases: TGTGCCATCAGTAGCGGGGGGGGGAGCAATGAGCAGTTCTTC.

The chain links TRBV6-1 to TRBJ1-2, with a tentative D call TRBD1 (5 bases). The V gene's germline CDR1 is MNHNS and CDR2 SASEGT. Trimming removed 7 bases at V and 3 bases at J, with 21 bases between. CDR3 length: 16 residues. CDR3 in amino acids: CASTRRGASGDYGYTF. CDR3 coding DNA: TGTGCCAGCACTCGTCGAGGGGCCTCCGGCGACTATGGCTACACCTTC.

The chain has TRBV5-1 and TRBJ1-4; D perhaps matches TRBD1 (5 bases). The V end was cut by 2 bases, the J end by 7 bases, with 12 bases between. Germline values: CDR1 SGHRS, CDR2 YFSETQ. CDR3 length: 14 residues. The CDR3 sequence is CASSLVGGSEKLFF. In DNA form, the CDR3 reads TGCGCCAGCAGCTTAGTCGGGGGGAGTGAAAAACTGTTTTTT.

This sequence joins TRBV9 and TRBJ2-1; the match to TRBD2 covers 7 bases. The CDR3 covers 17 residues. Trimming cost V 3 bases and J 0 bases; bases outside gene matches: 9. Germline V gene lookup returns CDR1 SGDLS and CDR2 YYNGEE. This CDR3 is CASSAGGGGASYNEQFF. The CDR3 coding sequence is TGTGCCAGCAGCGCAGGCGGGGGAGGGGCCTCCTACAATGAGCAGTTCTTC.

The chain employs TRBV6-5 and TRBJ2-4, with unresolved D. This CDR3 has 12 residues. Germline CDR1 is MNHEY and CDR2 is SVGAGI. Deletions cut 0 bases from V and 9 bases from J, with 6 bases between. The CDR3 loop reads CASSYSRGIQYF. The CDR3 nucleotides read TGTGCCAGCAGTTACTCGCGTGGCATTCAGTACTTC.

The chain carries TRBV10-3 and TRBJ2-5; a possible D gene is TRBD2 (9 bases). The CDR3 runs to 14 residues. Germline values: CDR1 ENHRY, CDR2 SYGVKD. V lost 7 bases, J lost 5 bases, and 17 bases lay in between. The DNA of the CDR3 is TGTGCCATCAAAGGCGGGGGGGACAGGGAGACCCAGTACTTC. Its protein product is CAIKGGGDRETQYF.

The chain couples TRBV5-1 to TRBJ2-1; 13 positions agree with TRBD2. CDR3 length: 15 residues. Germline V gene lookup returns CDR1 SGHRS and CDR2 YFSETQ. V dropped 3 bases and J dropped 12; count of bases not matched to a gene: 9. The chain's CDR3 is CASSSAGTSGERQFF. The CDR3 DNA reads TGCGCCAGCAGCTCCGCCGGGACTAGCGGGGAGCGGCAGTTCTTC.

CDR3 DNA: TGTGCCAGCAGTCGACACAATGAGCAGTTCTTC. Its protein is CASSRHNEQFF. The rearrangement joins TRBV6-5 to TRBJ2-1; no clear D gene. CDR3 length: 11 residues. Looked up from germline, CDR1 is MNHEY and CDR2 is SVGAGI. Trimming shortened V by 5 bases and J by 5 bases, and 4 bases separated the two germline ends.

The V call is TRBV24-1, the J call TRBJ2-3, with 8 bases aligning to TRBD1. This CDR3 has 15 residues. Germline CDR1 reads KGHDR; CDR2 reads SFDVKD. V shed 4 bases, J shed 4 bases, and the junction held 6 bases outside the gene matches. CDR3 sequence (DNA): TGTGCCACCAGTGAACCAGGGGGCTCGCCAGATACGCAGTATTTT. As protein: CATSEPGGSPDTQYF.

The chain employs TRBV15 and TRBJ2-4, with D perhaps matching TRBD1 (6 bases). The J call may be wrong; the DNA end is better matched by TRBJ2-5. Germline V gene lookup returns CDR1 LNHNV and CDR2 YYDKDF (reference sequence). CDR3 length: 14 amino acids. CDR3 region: CATSTGTLQETQYF. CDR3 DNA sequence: TGTGCCACCAGCACCGGGACACTCCAAGAGACCCAGTACTTC.

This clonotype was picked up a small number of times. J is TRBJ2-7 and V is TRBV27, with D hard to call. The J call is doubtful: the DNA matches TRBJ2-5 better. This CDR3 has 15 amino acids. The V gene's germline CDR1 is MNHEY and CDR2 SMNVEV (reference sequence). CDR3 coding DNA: TGTGCCAGCAGTTTCCTTGAAAGTGGACGAGAGACCCAGTACTTC. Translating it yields CASSFLESGRETQYF.

CDR3 region: CASSSPGQEAYGYTF. The DNA for the CDR3 is TGCGCCAGCAGCTCTCCGGGACAGGAGGCCTATGGCTACACCTTC. The chain carries TRBV5-1 and TRBJ1-2, with 8 positions matching TRBD1. V gave up 3 bases and J gave up 4 bases; unmatched junction bases: 8. This CDR3 has 15 amino acids. In germline, CDR1 is SGHRS, CDR2 YFSETQ.

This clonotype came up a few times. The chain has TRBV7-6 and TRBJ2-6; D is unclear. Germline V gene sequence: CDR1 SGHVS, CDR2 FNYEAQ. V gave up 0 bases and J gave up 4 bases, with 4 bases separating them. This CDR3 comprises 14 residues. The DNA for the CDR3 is TGTGCCAGCAGCTTAGCGGCCGGGGCCAACGTCCTGACTTTC. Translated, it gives CASSLAAGANVLTF.

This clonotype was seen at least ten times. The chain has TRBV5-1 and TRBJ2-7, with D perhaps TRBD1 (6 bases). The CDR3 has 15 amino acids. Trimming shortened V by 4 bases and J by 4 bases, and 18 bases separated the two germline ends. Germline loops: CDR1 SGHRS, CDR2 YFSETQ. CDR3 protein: CASSNRDTQGYEQYF. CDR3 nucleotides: TGCGCCAGCAGCAACCGGGACACCCAGGGGTACGAGCAGTACTTC.

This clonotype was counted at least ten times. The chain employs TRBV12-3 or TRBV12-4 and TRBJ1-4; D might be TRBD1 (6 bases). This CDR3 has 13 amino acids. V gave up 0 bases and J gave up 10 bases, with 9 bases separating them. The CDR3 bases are TGTGCCAGCAGTTTAGCGGGGGCAGGAAAACTGTTTTTT. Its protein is CASSLAGAGKLFF.

The CDR3 DNA is TGCGCCAGCAGCTTGCTTTGGTCGATAGAAAAGTCAGATACGCAGTATTTT. Amino acid sequence: CASSLLWSIEKSDTQYF. V and J are TRBV5-1 and TRBJ2-3; D not certain. The CDR3 covers 17 residues. The V and J ends lost 1 base and 4 bases respectively, with 19 bases between them. From germline, CDR1 is SGHRS and CDR2 YFSETQ.

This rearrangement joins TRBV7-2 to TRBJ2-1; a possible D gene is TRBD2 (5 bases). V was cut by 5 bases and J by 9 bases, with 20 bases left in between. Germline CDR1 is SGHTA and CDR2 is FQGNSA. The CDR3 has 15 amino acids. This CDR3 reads CASSLQLAVGSEQFF. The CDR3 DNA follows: TGTGCCAGCAGCCTACAGCTAGCCGTAGGGAGTGAGCAGTTCTTC.

CDR3 sequence (DNA): TGTGCCAGCAGTCTATCAGGTCGAAGCAGCACAGATACGCAGTATTTT. It translates to CASSLSGRSSTDTQYF. The chain has TRBV28 and TRBJ2-3; D is undetermined. This CDR3 is 16 amino acids long. Germline V gives CDR1 MDHEN, CDR2 SYDVKM. Trimming pared 5 bases from V and 0 bases from J, leaving 15 bases between. The full variable domain, rest sourced from reference TRBV28 and TRBJ2-3, is DVKVTQSSRYLVKRTGEKVFLECVQDMDHENMFWYRQDPGLGLRLIYFSYDVKMKEKGDIPEGYSVSREKKERFSLILESASTNQTSMYLCASSLSGRSSTDTQYFGPGTRLTVL.

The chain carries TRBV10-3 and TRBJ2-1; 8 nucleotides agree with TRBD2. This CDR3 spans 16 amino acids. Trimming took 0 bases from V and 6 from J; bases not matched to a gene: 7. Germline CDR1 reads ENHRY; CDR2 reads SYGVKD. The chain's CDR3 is CAISESGIRGGNEQFF. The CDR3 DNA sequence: TGTGCCATCAGTGAGTCGGGAATACGGGGGGGCAATGAGCAGTTCTTC.